One and the same sample provided the 10 T cell receptor beta chains below, sequenced in a study of control samples from healthy donors and cancer patients. Sequencing used immunoSEQ multiplex PCR; TCRdb keeps in-frame clones, though not all of them. The table shows about 98,000 clones, with 75% to 85% occurring only once. The sequenced sample consisted of blood. The receptors derive from a young woman in good health.

This clone was recorded a few times. The chain combines TRBV6-6 with TRBJ1-1, with no clear D. CDR1 is MNHNY, CDR2 SVGAGI, per germline (reference sequence). Trimming stripped 7 bases from V and 6 bases from J, with 15 bases between. The CDR3 sequence is 13 residues long. CDR3: CASTRDNGAEAFF. The CDR3 coding sequence is TGTGCCAGCACCAGAGACAATGGGGCTGAAGCTTTCTTT.

This sequence joins TRBV6-2 or TRBV6-3 and TRBJ2-4, with D perhaps matching TRBD1 or TRBD2 (5 bases each). The CDR3 has 20 amino acids. Germline CDR1 reads MNHEY; CDR2 reads SVGEGT. Trimming cost V 0 bases and J 0 bases, with 21 bases left between them. DNA of the CDR3: TGTGCCAGCAGTTACTCCGTGGAATCGGGACCACAATTAGCCAAAAACATTCAGTACTTC. Translated, it gives CASSYSVESGPQLAKNIQYF.

The chain combines TRBV20-1 with TRBJ2-5; 12 bases align to TRBD1. Germline CDR1 reads DFQATT; CDR2 reads SNEGSKA (reference sequence). This CDR3 is built from 15 residues. V lost 3 bases to trimming and J lost 5 bases; unmatched junction nucleotides: 7. The DNA of the CDR3 is TGCAGTGCTAGTTTGGGGACAGGGGGCGTGGAGACCCAGTACTTC. This encodes CSASLGTGGVETQYF.

This clone was observed a few times. V and J are TRBV2 and TRBJ1-5; TRBD1 is a possible D gene (5 bases). The CDR3 loop spans 14 amino acids. Trimming cost V 3 bases and J 5 bases, with 11 bases left between them. CDR1 SNHLY and CDR2 FYNNEI come from the germline V gene. In DNA, the CDR3 is TGTGCCAGCAGTGAGGGACCTACTGATCAGCCCCAGCATTTT. Residues: CASSEGPTDQPQHF.

The chain recombines TRBV12-3 or TRBV12-4 with TRBJ2-1; D is undetermined. Trimming took 2 bases from V and 7 from J, leaving 9 bases between them. This CDR3 has 13 amino acids. The CDR3 DNA reads as TGTGCCAGCAGTTTAAACTTTGGTAATGAGCAGTTCTTC. It codes for CASSLNFGNEQFF.

The CDR3 nucleotides are TGTGCCAGCAGCGGCGGGCTGGGAGGGAAGACCCAGTACTTC. This gives the protein CASSGGLGGKTQYF. The gene calls are TRBV2 and TRBJ2-5; 7 positions match TRBD2. The CDR3 consists of 14 residues. Germline V gives CDR1 SNHLY, CDR2 FYNNEI. V shed 6 bases, J shed 6 bases, and the junction held 10 bases outside the gene matches.

The chain couples TRBV5-1 to TRBJ1-1, with D unresolved. The germline V and J ends were trimmed by 7 bases and 6 bases, with 16 bases remaining between them. There are 13 residues in the CDR3. The V gene's germline CDR1 is SGHRS and CDR2 YFSETQ. The CDR3 sequence: CASGPPNQPEAFF. In nucleotides, the CDR3 is TGCGCCAGCGGCCCACCGAACCAGCCTGAAGCTTTCTTT.

The chain joins TRBV5-5 to TRBJ1-2; possible D gene TRBD1, 5 bases. Deletions cut 6 bases from V and 5 bases from J, with 20 bases between. The CDR3 is 15 residues long. Germline V gives CDR1 SGHKS, CDR2 YYEKEE (reference sequence). CDR3 DNA: TGTGCCAGCATCGGGGGGATCTGGACGGATTATGGCTACACCTTC. Its protein is CASIGGIWTDYGYTF.

The CDR3 DNA sequence: TGTGCCAGCAGTCCGACAGTTAACACTGAAGCTTTCTTT. Amino acid sequence: CASSPTVNTEAFF. The chain is built from TRBV6-5 and TRBJ1-1; tentative D call: TRBD1 (5 bases). The CDR3 sequence is 13 residues long. Germline V lookup: CDR1 MNHEY, CDR2 SVGAGI. The ends were cut back, 5 bases at V and 2 bases at J, with 9 bases in the middle.

This rearrangement joins TRBV29-1 to TRBJ1-1; TRBD1 matches 12 bases. The CDR3 spans 14 residues. Trimming cost V 6 bases and J 8 bases; bases outside gene matches: 10. The germline V gene encodes CDR1 SQVTM and CDR2 ANQGSEA. The CDR3 region has the DNA TGCAGCGTGGCCATGGGGACAGGGGGCTTGGAAGCTTTCTTT. Encoded protein: CSVAMGTGGLEAFF.